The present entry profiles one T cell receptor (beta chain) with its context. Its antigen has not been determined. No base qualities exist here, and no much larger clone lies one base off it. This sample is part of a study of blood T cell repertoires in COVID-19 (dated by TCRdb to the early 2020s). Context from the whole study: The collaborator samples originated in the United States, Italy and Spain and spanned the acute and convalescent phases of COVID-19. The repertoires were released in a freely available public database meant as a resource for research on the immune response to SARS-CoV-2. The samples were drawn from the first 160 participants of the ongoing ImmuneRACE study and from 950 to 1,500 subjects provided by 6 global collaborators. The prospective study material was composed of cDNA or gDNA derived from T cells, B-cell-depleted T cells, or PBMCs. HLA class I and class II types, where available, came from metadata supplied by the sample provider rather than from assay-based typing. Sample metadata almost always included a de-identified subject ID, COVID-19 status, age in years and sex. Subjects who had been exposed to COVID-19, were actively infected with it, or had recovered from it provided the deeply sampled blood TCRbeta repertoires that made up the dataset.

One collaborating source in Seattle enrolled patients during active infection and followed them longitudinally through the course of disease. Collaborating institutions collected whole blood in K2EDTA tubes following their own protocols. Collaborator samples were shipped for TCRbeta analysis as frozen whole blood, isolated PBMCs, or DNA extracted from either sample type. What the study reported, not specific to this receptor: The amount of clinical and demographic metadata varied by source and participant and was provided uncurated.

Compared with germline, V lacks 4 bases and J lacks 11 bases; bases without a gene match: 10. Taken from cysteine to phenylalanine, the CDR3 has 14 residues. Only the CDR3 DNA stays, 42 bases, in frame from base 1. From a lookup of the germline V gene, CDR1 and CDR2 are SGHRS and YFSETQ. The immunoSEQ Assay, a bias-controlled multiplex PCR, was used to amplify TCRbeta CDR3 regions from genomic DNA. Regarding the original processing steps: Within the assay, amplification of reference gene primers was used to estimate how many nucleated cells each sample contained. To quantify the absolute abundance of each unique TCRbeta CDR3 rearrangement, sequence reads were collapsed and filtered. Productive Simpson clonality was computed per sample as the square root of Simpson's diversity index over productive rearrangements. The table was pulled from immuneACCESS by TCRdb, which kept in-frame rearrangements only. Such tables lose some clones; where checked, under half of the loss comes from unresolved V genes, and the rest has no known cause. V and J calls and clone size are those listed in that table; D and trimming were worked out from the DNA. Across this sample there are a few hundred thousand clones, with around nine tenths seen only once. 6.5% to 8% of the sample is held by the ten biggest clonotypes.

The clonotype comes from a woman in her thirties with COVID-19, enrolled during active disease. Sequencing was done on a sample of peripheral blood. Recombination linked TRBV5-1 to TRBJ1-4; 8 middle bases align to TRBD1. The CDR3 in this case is CASSPQGAMEKLFF. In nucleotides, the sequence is TGCGCCAGCAGCCCGCAGGGGGCGATGGAGAAACTGTTTTTT.